A selection of T cell receptor beta chains follows, all from one sample in a study of shared clonotypes between healthy human individuals. Sequenced by immunoSEQ multiplex PCR; TCRdb stores in-frame clones only, minus some. This table has 2 million to 2.5 million clones, 80% to 95% appearing once. The specimen sequenced was naive CD4+ T cells from PBMCs. These receptors all come from a man between 18 and 29 years old in good health. Some clones in this sample may be carry-over from other donors' samples. The CDR3 runs from the conserved cysteine through the conserved F or W. Each record gives: J gene, V gene, D gene, CDR3 protein, CDR3 DNA. A D gene is named only where the DNA matches it firmly.

j_call: TRBJ1-1
v_call: TRBV5-1
d_call: .
cdr3_aa: CASSLAAQLLNTEAFF
cdr3_nt: TGCGCCAGCAGCTTGGCAGCCCAGTTACTGAACACTGAAGCTTTCTTT

j_call: TRBJ2-3
v_call: TRBV6-5
d_call: .
cdr3_aa: CASGQTDTQYF
cdr3_nt: TGTGCCAGCGGGCAAACAGATACGCAGTATTTT

j_call: TRBJ1-4
v_call: TRBV28
d_call: TRBD1
cdr3_aa: CASSPYRQDRGGSEKLFF
cdr3_nt: TGTGCCAGCAGCCCCTATCGCCAAGACAGGGGTGGGAGTGAAAAACTGTTTTTT

j_call: TRBJ1-1
v_call: TRBV7-8
d_call: .
cdr3_aa: CASSFPGPEAFF
cdr3_nt: TGTGCCAGCAGCTTCCCAGGGCCTGAAGCTTTCTTT

j_call: TRBJ2-7
v_call: TRBV5-1
d_call: TRBD1
cdr3_aa: CASSFRTGAYEQYF
cdr3_nt: TGCGCCAGCAGCTTCAGGACAGGGGCCTACGAGCAGTACTTC

j_call: TRBJ1-5
v_call: TRBV2
d_call: .
cdr3_aa: CASSGGLSNQPQHF
cdr3_nt: TGTGCCAGCTCCGGGGGCCTCAGCAATCAGCCCCAGCATTTT

j_call: TRBJ2-3
v_call: TRBV5-4
d_call: TRBD2
cdr3_aa: CASSPTRPSGGTDTQYF
cdr3_nt: TGTGCCAGCAGCCCTACTAGACCTAGCGGGGGCACAGATACGCAGTATTTT

j_call: TRBJ1-5
v_call: TRBV4-3
d_call: .
cdr3_aa: CASSQGRHQPQHF
cdr3_nt: TGCGCCAGCAGCCAAGGCAGGCATCAGCCCCAGCATTTT

j_call: TRBJ2-2
v_call: TRBV10-1
d_call: TRBD2
cdr3_aa: CARVTGTSGIKNTGELFF
cdr3_nt: TGCGCCAGGGTAACCGGGACTAGCGGGATTAAGAACACCGGGGAGCTGTTTTTT

j_call: TRBJ2-3
v_call: TRBV6-1
d_call: .
cdr3_aa: CASSEAGGTDTQYF
cdr3_nt: TGTGCCAGCAGTGAAGCGGGAGGCACAGATACGCAGTATTTT